A single sample is the source of the 13 T cell receptor beta chains below, sequenced in a study of shared clonotypes between healthy human individuals. Here immunoSEQ multiplex PCR was the method, and the copy in TCRdb shows in-frame clones only, minus some. This repertoire shows hundreds of thousands of clones, approximately 96% found once; its top ten account for about 0.12%. Naive CD8 cells comprised CD45RO-negative, CCR7-positively selected cells, excluding terminally differentiated effector memory CD45RA+ cells. Material: naive CD8+ T cells sorted from blood. These receptors were obtained from a woman aged 30 to 39 in good health.

The chain has TRBV4-2 and TRBJ2-7; possibly TRBD2 for D (6 bases). The CDR3 is 16 residues long. The V gene's germline CDR1 is LGHNA and CDR2 YNFKEQ. V lost 0 bases, J lost 3 bases, and 15 bases lay in between. CDR3 loop: CASSQEPGTEFYEQYF. CDR3 nucleotides: TGTGCCAGCAGCCAAGAACCCGGGACTGAATTCTACGAGCAGTACTTC.

The chain combines TRBV4-1 with TRBJ2-7; D unresolved. V shed 0 bases and J shed 5 bases, with 14 bases lying between them. The germline CDR1 and CDR2 sequences are MGHRA and YSYEKL. This CDR3 has 15 residues. The CDR3 DNA sequence: TGCGCCAGCAGCCAAGACGGACGGCAGATAAACGAGCAGTACTTC. It encodes CASSQDGRQINEQYF.

The CDR3 spells CASSQGAGVIAYEQYF. Written as DNA, the CDR3 is TGTGCCAGCAGCCAGGGGGCGGGGGTTATCGCCTACGAGCAGTACTTC. V and J are TRBV7-6 and TRBJ2-7; TRBD1 might be the D (8 bases). V lost 5 bases, J lost 2 bases, and 19 bases lay in between. CDR1 SGHVS and CDR2 FNYEAQ come from the germline V gene. The CDR3 covers 16 residues.

The chain employs TRBV9 and TRBJ2-5; no clear D gene. Germline loops: CDR1 SGDLS, CDR2 YYNGEE. The CDR3 runs to 15 residues. V was trimmed by 4 bases and J by 1 base, leaving 14 bases between them. The CDR3: CASSPRIQLQETQYF. The CDR3 DNA sequence: TGTGCCAGCAGCCCCCGAATTCAGCTCCAAGAGACCCAGTACTTC.

This clone was observed a few times. The genes are TRBV4-1 and TRBJ1-1; D uncertain. This CDR3 region has 14 residues. Trimming shortened V by 1 base and J by 7 bases, and 13 bases separated the two germline ends. Per germline, CDR1 MGHRA and CDR2 YSYEKL. The CDR3 nucleotides are TGCGCCAGCAGCCAAGGTGCCGCGTTCCGTGAAGCTTTCTTT. It yields the protein CASSQGAAFREAFF.

The V call is TRBV2, the J call TRBJ1-2; 8 nucleotides agree with TRBD1. The CDR3 contains 13 residues. Germline V gene sequence: CDR1 SNHLY, CDR2 FYNNEI. J lost 4 bases, V lost 5 bases, and 3 bases had no gene match. The CDR3 is CASSTGQGYGYTF. CDR3 nucleotides: TGTGCCAGCAGTACCGGACAGGGCTATGGCTACACCTTC.

The DNA for the CDR3 is TGTGCCAGCAGCGCCGATCCACGGGCCGATTCAGCCAAAAACATTCAGTACTTC. Its protein product is CASSADPRADSAKNIQYF. The chain carries TRBV11-2 and TRBJ2-4; unclear D gene. This CDR3 contains 18 residues. Germline assignment: CDR1 SGHAT and CDR2 FQNNGV. V was shortened by 5 bases and J by 0 bases, with 20 bases between the two germline ends.

This chain connects TRBV28 to TRBJ2-1, with 11 bases aligning to TRBD2. J gave up 8 bases and V 6 bases, and 9 bases lay outside the gene matches. The CDR3 contains 15 residues. Germline loops: CDR1 MDHEN, CDR2 SYDVKM. CDR3 in DNA: TGTGCCAGCAGGGTAGCGGGAGGGCCTGTTTATGAGCAGTTCTTC. Encoded protein: CASRVAGGPVYEQFF.

The chain couples TRBV6-6 to TRBJ2-7, with D perhaps TRBD1 (6 bases). The CDR3 extends over 14 amino acids. Germline V CDR1 and CDR2: MNHNY, SVGAGI (reference sequence). Trimming cost V 6 bases and J 3 bases, with 15 bases left between them. CDR3 protein: CASRDTETGYEQYF. The CDR3 bases are TGTGCCAGCAGGGACACCGAGACAGGCTACGAGCAGTACTTC.

V gene TRBV2 combines with J gene TRBJ2-3; TRBD2 agrees at 7 bases. Looked up from germline, CDR1 is SNHLY and CDR2 is FYNNEI. The V segment lost 11 bases and the J segment 2 bases; nucleotides outside the gene matches: 13. The CDR3 sequence is 15 residues long. The CDR3 here is CAGRGTTFNTDTQYF. The CDR3 coding sequence is TGTGCCGGGCGAGGGACTACCTTTAACACAGATACGCAGTATTTT.

This chain uses TRBV28 with TRBJ2-7, with D possibly matching TRBD2 (6 bases). CDR1 and CDR2 (germline): MDHEN, SYDVKM. V lost 7 bases to trimming and J lost 5 bases, with 18 bases between them. The CDR3 is 14 amino acids. The CDR3 region has the DNA TGTGCCAGCAACATGGCGGGACTCCCTAACGAGCAGTACTTC. As protein: CASNMAGLPNEQYF.

The CDR3, as DNA: TGTGCCAGCAGTTACTCTCACGGGAGGGTCTCCTACGAGCAGTACTTC. Translating gives CASSYSHGRVSYEQYF. The chain is built from TRBV6-5 and TRBJ2-7; 8 bases are shared with TRBD2. Trimming took 0 bases from V and 0 from J; bases not matched to a gene: 4. CDR3 length equals 16 residues. The V gene's germline CDR1 is MNHEY and CDR2 SVGAGI.

The J gene is TRBJ2-2, the V gene TRBV28, with 13 bases aligning to TRBD2. The CDR3 loop spans 18 amino acids. V was pared by 6 bases and J by 2 bases, with 9 bases of the junction left unmatched. The germline gives CDR1 MDHEN, CDR2 SYDVKM. CDR3 nucleotides: TGTGCCAGCAGCCACTGGACTAGCGGGAGCCTTAACACCGGGGAGCTGTTTTTT. This sequence encodes CASSHWTSGSLNTGELFF.